Below are 19 T cell receptor beta chains sequenced from a single sample in a study of T-cell reconstitution after alpha-beta-depleted transplantation in children. Unique molecular identifiers were used in preparing the TCRbeta library. MiXCR, applied by TCRdb to the PCR reads, yields one record per CDR3 protein. The top ten clones hold around two fifths of a sample with approximately 47,000 distinct CDR3 sequences, around 56% of them seen once. Sequenced here: peripheral blood, sampled before TCRalphabeta/CD19-depleted stem cell transplant. The receptors were sampled from a boy in the first two years of life with SCID, due to receive a stem cell transplant.

The rearrangement joins TRBV5-4 to TRBJ1-2, with 9 bases identical to TRBD1. The V and J ends lost 2 bases and 5 bases, in that order; junction bases with no gene match: 4. Germline CDR1 and CDR2: SGHNT and YYREEE (reference sequence). The CDR3 totals 14 residues. The CDR3 sequence is CASSFDRGNYGYTF. The CDR3 DNA reads as TGTGCCAGCAGCTTTGACAGGGGGAATTATGGCTACACCTTC. The whole variable domain, filled in from reference TRBV5-4 and TRBJ1-2, reads ETGVTQSPTHLIKTRGQQVTLRCSSQSGHNTVSWYQQALGQGPQFIFQYYREEENGRGNFPPRFSGLQFPNYSSELNVNALELDDSALYLCASSFDRGNYGYTFGSGTRLTVV.

The chain employs TRBV7-6 and TRBJ2-7; perhaps D is TRBD1 or TRBD2 (6 bases each). The CDR3 is made up of 14 amino acids. Germline V gives CDR1 SGHVS, CDR2 FNYEAQ. V lost 5 bases and J 2 bases, leaving 13 bases between the germline ends. This CDR3 reads CASSPLGGPYEQYF. The CDR3 region has the DNA TGTGCCAGCAGCCCCCTGGGGGGCCCCTACGAGCAGTACTTC.

This clonotype occurred once. The genes are TRBV20-1 and TRBJ1-5; weak D call: TRBD1 (5 bases). The CDR3 is 14 residues long. Trimming cost V 5 bases and J 0 bases, with 11 bases left between them. Germline lookup yields CDR1 DFQATT and CDR2 SNEGSKA (reference sequence). CDR3 residues: CSALEGYSNQPQHF. Written as DNA, the CDR3 is TGCAGTGCTCTCGAGGGGTATAGCAATCAGCCCCAGCATTTT.

This clonotype has a handful of counts. The chain links TRBV20-1 to TRBJ2-7, with a tentative D call TRBD1 (6 bases). V shed 3 bases and J shed 4 bases, with 13 bases lying between them. This CDR3 has 13 residues. Per germline, CDR1 DFQATT and CDR2 SNEGSKA (reference sequence). The CDR3 loop reads CSARARGGYEQYF. DNA of the CDR3: TGCAGTGCTAGGGCCCGAGGGGGATACGAGCAGTACTTC.

V is TRBV7-2 and J is TRBJ1-5; D is unclear. V was cut by 3 bases and J by 4 bases, with 7 bases left in between. Germline V gene data show CDR1 as SGHTA and CDR2 as FQGNSA. CDR3 size: 13 residues. The CDR3 DNA reads as TGTGCCAGCAGCTTCGGACTTAATCAGCCCCAGCATTTT. Encoded protein: CASSFGLNQPQHF.

This clonotype was seen at least ten times. V usage is TRBV19 and J usage is TRBJ2-7; either TRBD1 or TRBD2 may fit D (6 bases each). This CDR3 comprises 12 residues. Trimming left V 3 bases short and J 5 bases short, with 8 bases between. Germline lookup yields CDR1 LNHDA and CDR2 SQIVND (reference sequence). CDR3 nucleotides: TGTGCCAGTAGTATCGGGGGCCACGAGCAGTACTTC. Translation gives CASSIGGHEQYF. The full variable domain, in which reference TRBV19 and TRBJ2-7 provide the parts outside the CDR3, is DGGITQSPKYLFRKEGQNVTLSCEQNLNHDAMYWYRQDPGQGLRLIYYSQIVNDFQKGDIAEGYSVSREKKESFPLTVTSAQKNPTAFYLCASSIGGHEQYFGPGTRLTVT.

This chain connects TRBV29-1 to TRBJ2-3, with 8 bases matching TRBD1. This CDR3 contains 15 residues. CDR1 is SQVTM and CDR2 is ANQGSEA in the germline V gene. Trimming at V came to 5 bases and at J to 2 bases, leaving 9 bases not matched to a gene. The CDR3 is CSVTTGTGNTDTQYF. Here the CDR3 DNA reads TGCAGCGTTACTACCGGGACAGGCAACACAGATACGCAGTATTTT.

V gene TRBV20-1 combines with J gene TRBJ2-3; TRBD1 might be the D (6 bases). This CDR3 is 14 amino acids long. V shed 5 bases and J shed 4 bases, with 16 bases lying between them. Germline V gives CDR1 DFQATT, CDR2 SNEGSKA (reference sequence). The CDR3 region is CSASTGASADTQYF. CDR3 sequence (DNA): TGCAGTGCTTCGACAGGAGCCAGCGCAGATACGCAGTATTTT.

V gene TRBV6-2 or TRBV6-3 combines with J gene TRBJ2-7; D possibly matches TRBD1 or TRBD2 (7 bases each). Trimming took 5 bases from V and 6 from J, leaving 20 bases between them. Germline loops: CDR1 MNHEY, CDR2 SVGEGT. The CDR3 runs to 15 residues. In DNA, the CDR3 is TGTGCCAGCAGTCAACTGGGCCAGGGGGGGAGCGAGCAGTACTTC. Translating it yields CASSQLGQGGSEQYF.

V and J are TRBV5-1 and TRBJ2-1, with D perhaps matching TRBD2 (6 bases). V lost 4 bases to trimming and J lost 3 bases, with 11 bases between them. Germline V gene lookup returns CDR1 SGHRS and CDR2 YFSETQ. This CDR3 has 14 residues. CDR3 protein: CASSPEGRYNEQFF. In nucleotides, the CDR3 is TGCGCCAGCAGCCCGGAGGGACGCTACAATGAGCAGTTCTTC. Drawing the rest from reference TRBV5-1 and TRBJ2-1, the complete variable domain is KAGVTQTPRYLIKTRGQQVTLSCSPISGHRSVSWYQQTPGQGLQFLFEYFSETQRNKGNFPGRFSGRQFSNSRSEMNVSTLELGDSALYLCASSPEGRYNEQFFGPGTRLTVL.

The V call is TRBV15, the J call TRBJ2-3; 9 nucleotides line up with TRBD2. Germline CDR1 is LNHNV and CDR2 is YYDKDF (reference sequence). Losses at the gene ends were 0 bases for V and 4 bases for J; bases not matched to a gene: 2. This CDR3 contains 15 residues. CDR3 in DNA: TGTGCCACCAGCAGAGAAGCGGGGGGCCCAGATACGCAGTATTTT. This sequence encodes CATSREAGGPDTQYF. The full variable domain, in which reference TRBV15 and TRBJ2-3 provide the parts outside the CDR3, is DAMVIQNPRYQVTQFGKPVTLSCSQTLNHNVMYWYQQKSSQAPKLLFHYYDKDFNNEADTPDNFQSRRPNTSFCFLDIRSPGLGDTAMYLCATSREAGGPDTQYFGPGTRLTVL.

The count of this clonotype is one. The chain uses TRBV7-9 and TRBJ2-1; a weak D match, TRBD2 (6 bases). CDR3 size: 13 residues. Germline loops: CDR1 SEHNR, CDR2 FQNEAQ (reference sequence). Trimming shortened V by 0 bases and J by 6 bases, and 6 bases separated the two germline ends. Written as DNA, the CDR3 is TGTGCCAGCAGCTTAGCTAGCGGCAATGAGCAGTTCTTC. This codes for CASSLASGNEQFF.

The gene calls are TRBV2 and TRBJ2-1; D gene unclear. V lost 4 bases and J 4 bases, leaving 14 bases between the germline ends. The CDR3 is made up of 15 amino acids. Germline V gene data show CDR1 as SNHLY and CDR2 as FYNNEI. CDR3 nucleotide sequence: TGTGCCAGCAGTGGAGGACCGCCGCCTTACAATGAGCAGTTCTTC. This encodes CASSGGPPPYNEQFF.

This chain links TRBV29-1 with TRBJ2-7, with TRBD1 as a possible D gene (6 bases). This CDR3 contains 15 residues. From germline, CDR1 is SQVTM and CDR2 ANQGSEA. V dropped 2 bases and J dropped 2 bases, with 16 bases sitting between them. CDR3 residues: CSVELYRDTAYEQYF. The CDR3 DNA follows: TGCAGCGTTGAATTGTACAGGGACACAGCCTACGAGCAGTACTTC.

The chain employs TRBV5-1 and TRBJ1-1; no reliable D call. V was pared by 0 bases and J by 3 bases, with 9 bases between. Germline V lookup: CDR1 SGHRS, CDR2 YFSETQ. This CDR3 is built from 14 residues. CDR3 sequence: CASSLDSGYTEAFF. DNA of the CDR3: TGCGCCAGCAGCTTGGATTCTGGATACACTGAAGCTTTCTTT.

This clonotype was detected a few times. One end of the junction does not line up with germline, which may come from a read error. The chain joins TRBV27 to TRBJ2-7; the D gene could be TRBD1 or TRBD2 (5 bases each). There are 13 residues in the CDR3. The germline CDR1 and CDR2 sequences are MNHEY and SMNVEV (reference sequence). CDR3 in DNA: TGTGCCAGCAGTCCAATCCGGGCCAGGGAGCTCCACTTC. Protein: CASSPIRARELHF.

This clonotype has a single count. V is TRBV29-1 and J is TRBJ1-1, with TRBD1 as a possible D gene (6 bases). V dropped 7 bases and J dropped 0 bases, with 15 bases sitting between them. Germline CDR1 and CDR2: SQVTM and ANQGSEA. The CDR3 sequence is 14 residues long. The CDR3: CSGLGAGMNTEAFF. The CDR3 bases are TGCAGCGGGCTGGGGGCGGGAATGAACACTGAAGCTTTCTTT.

This chain links TRBV5-1 with TRBJ2-3, with D uncertain. From germline, CDR1 is SGHRS and CDR2 YFSETQ. CDR3 length: 13 amino acids. V was pared by 4 bases and J by 5 bases, with 11 bases between. CDR3 DNA: TGCGCCAGCAGCCCCGGTATTCAAGATACGCAGTATTTT. It translates to CASSPGIQDTQYF.

The chain combines TRBV10-1 with TRBJ2-1; 8 nucleotides align to TRBD1. The CDR3 is 13 residues long. Trimming removed 10 bases from V and 0 bases from J; junction bases left unmatched: 2. Germline V gene sequence: CDR1 WNHNN, CDR2 SYGVQD (reference sequence). CDR3 residues: CATGQGSYNEQFF. The CDR3 bases are TGCGCCACCGGACAGGGCTCCTACAATGAGCAGTTCTTC.